A single sample is the source of the 29 T cell receptor beta chains below, sequenced in a study of cytomegalovirus exposure and HLA in healthy donors. PCR used 60 Vbeta primers and 13 Jbeta primers. The assay was immunoSEQ multiplex PCR, and TCRdb's table has in-frame clones only and misses some. Here the sample spans some 140,000 clones, roughly four fifths being singletons. Sequenced sample: PBMCs. These receptors originate from a woman aged 55-69 years in good health and CMV-seronegative.

This chain links TRBV7-2 with TRBJ2-2, with a tentative D call TRBD2 (5 bases). Germline loops: CDR1 SGHTA, CDR2 FQGNSA. This CDR3 is built from 16 residues. V dropped 5 bases and J dropped 2 bases, with 15 bases sitting between them. The CDR3 here is CASSQPRVSNTGELFF. The CDR3 region has the DNA TGTGCCAGCAGCCAACCGCGGGTCTCTAACACCGGGGAGCTGTTTTTT.

The J gene is TRBJ2-5, the V gene TRBV21-1; the D call of TRBD2 is as the table states it, not checked on the DNA. The J call may be in error: the DNA end matches TRBJ2-7 better. TRBV21-1 has pseudogene status. The length of the CDR3 is 16 residues. DNA of the CDR3: TGTGCCAGCAGCAGAAAACCGGGTTCGGGGTCCTACGAGCAGTACTTC. Its protein product is CASSRKPGSGSYEQYF.

V usage is TRBV28 and J usage is TRBJ1-5; the match to TRBD1 covers 8 bases. This CDR3 is 15 amino acids long. Germline CDR1 and CDR2: MDHEN and SYDVKM. J lost 0 bases, V lost 8 bases, and 6 bases had no gene match. This CDR3 is CASSPGGYSNQPQHF. The CDR3 region has the DNA TGTGCCAGCTCCCCAGGGGGCTATAGCAATCAGCCCCAGCATTTT.

CDR3 DNA: TGTGCCTGGAGTGTAAGTAGCGTGCAAGAGACCCAGTACTTC. It specifies CAWSVSSVQETQYF. V and J are TRBV30 and TRBJ2-5; possible D gene TRBD2, 5 bases. CDR3 length: 14 residues. Germline-derived CDR1 and CDR2 are GTSNPN and SVGIG (reference sequence). V was pared by 0 bases and J by 2 bases, with 10 bases between.

V gene TRBV30 combines with J gene TRBJ1-2; a weak D match, TRBD1 (6 bases). This CDR3 is 13 amino acids long. The V and J ends lost 3 bases and 4 bases respectively, with 12 bases between them. Germline lookup yields CDR1 GTSNPN and CDR2 SVGIG (reference sequence). The CDR3 protein is CAWSGQRGYGYTF. CDR3 DNA: TGTGCCTGGAGCGGACAGAGAGGCTATGGCTACACCTTC.

The rearrangement joins TRBV5-1 to TRBJ2-7, with 8 bases that match TRBD2. CDR1 is SGHRS, CDR2 YFSETQ, per germline. J gave up 3 bases and V 0 bases, and 14 bases lay outside the gene matches. The CDR3 has 18 residues. The CDR3, as DNA: TGCGCCAGCAGCTTGGGGCGTCTAGCGGGCCCATTTAACTACGAGCAGTACTTC. Amino acid sequence: CASSLGRLAGPFNYEQYF.

The rearrangement uses TRBV11-2 and TRBJ2-1; D possibly corresponds to TRBD2 (7 bases). This CDR3 has 16 residues. Germline-derived CDR1 and CDR2 are SGHAT and FQNNGV. V was pared by 5 bases and J by 6 bases, with 20 bases between. The CDR3 nucleotides are TGTGCCAGCAGCCGGGGGAGGGGGGCGGTTGGCAATGAGCAGTTCTTC. Its translation is CASSRGRGAVGNEQFF.

The chain carries TRBV5-1 and TRBJ2-7, with TRBD2 matching over 8 bases. The V gene end was trimmed by 4 bases and the J gene end by 5 bases; junction bases not matched to a gene: 8. The CDR3 is 14 amino acids. Germline CDR1 SGHRS, CDR2 YFSETQ. The CDR3 loop reads CASSLSGMEHEQYF. The CDR3 nucleotides are TGCGCCAGCAGCCTTAGCGGGATGGAACACGAGCAGTACTTC.

V is TRBV5-1 and J is TRBJ1-3; D unclear. The CDR3 covers 15 residues. From germline, CDR1 is SGHRS and CDR2 YFSETQ. Trimming shortened V by 4 bases and J by 1 base, and 12 bases separated the two germline ends. The CDR3 DNA sequence: TGCGCCAGCAGCGTCACAGCAGCTTCTGGAAACACCATATATTTT. It is translated as CASSVTAASGNTIYF.

This sequence joins TRBV28 and TRBJ1-5; D is possibly TRBD1 (5 bases). Trimming cost V 4 bases and J 3 bases, with 22 bases left between them. CDR3 size: 18 residues. Germline lookup yields CDR1 MDHEN and CDR2 SYDVKM. Here the CDR3 reads CASSSPLTGGVVNQPQHF. CDR3 bases: TGTGCCAGCAGTTCCCCCCTGACTGGGGGGGTAGTCAATCAGCCCCAGCATTTT.

In the case of this clone: Germline is not matched at one junction end, which may reflect a read error. This CDR3 is also generated by other DNA sequences in the sample. V is TRBV12-5 and J is TRBJ1-6; 9 nucleotides line up with TRBD1. Looked up from germline, CDR1 is LGHNT and CDR2 is FRNRAP. CDR3 length equals 14 residues. The CDR3 loop is CASGTGQGGSPLHF. In nucleotides, the CDR3 is TGTGCTAGTGGGACGGGACAGGGAGGTTCACCTCTCCACTTT.

The chain recombines TRBV4-1 with TRBJ2-2; TRBD1 is a possible D gene (5 bases). CDR1 MGHRA and CDR2 YSYEKL come from the germline V gene. This CDR3 region has 17 residues. V lost 0 bases and J 8 bases, leaving 19 bases between the germline ends. Written as DNA, the CDR3 is TGCGCCAGCAGCCAAGATGTATTAGGGGTAGGGGTAGGGGAGCTGTTTTTT. This encodes CASSQDVLGVGVGELFF.

This rearrangement joins TRBV6-1 to TRBJ2-5, with 7 bases identical to TRBD2. There are 17 residues in the CDR3. The V segment lost 2 bases and the J segment 1 base; nucleotides outside the gene matches: 10. Germline V CDR1 and CDR2: MNHNS, SASEGT. CDR3 residues: CASSEYPRRGTQETQYF. The DNA of the CDR3 is TGTGCCAGCAGTGAATACCCCAGGCGGGGGACCCAAGAGACCCAGTACTTC.

CDR3 amino acids: CASSPQSGGVGYEQYF. The CDR3 DNA sequence: TGTGCCAGCAGTCCCCAGAGCGGGGGGGTTGGGTACGAGCAGTACTTC. This sequence joins TRBV28 and TRBJ2-7; 10 nucleotides align to TRBD2. V was clipped by 5 bases and J by 4 bases; unmatched bases: 11. Germline assignment: CDR1 MDHEN and CDR2 SYDVKM. The CDR3 loop spans 16 amino acids.

This clone was detected a few times. The rearrangement uses TRBV7-9 and TRBJ1-2; TRBD1 aligns across 9 bases. Trimming removed 5 bases from V and 8 bases from J; junction bases left unmatched: 3. This CDR3 contains 12 residues. Germline CDR1 SEHNR, CDR2 FQNEAQ (reference sequence). The CDR3 protein is CASSPGQGGYTF. The CDR3 DNA reads TGTGCCAGCAGCCCGGGACAGGGAGGCTACACCTTC.

This clone was recorded once. This chain joins TRBV6-1 and TRBJ2-5; D is unresolved. The J call may be wrong; the DNA end is better matched by TRBJ2-7. Germline V gene lookup returns CDR1 MNHNS and CDR2 SASEGT. This CDR3 is built from 14 residues. The CDR3 sequence is CASSEAMTFYEQYF. The CDR3 bases are TGTGCCAGCAGTGAAGCGATGACTTTCTACGAGCAGTACTTC.

The V and J genes are TRBV27 and TRBJ2-4, with D maybe TRBD1 (6 bases). V lost 3 bases, J lost 8 bases, and 14 bases lay in between. The CDR3 spans 14 residues. CDR1 MNHEY and CDR2 SMNVEV come from the germline V gene (reference sequence). The DNA for the CDR3 is TGTGCCAGCAGTTTCTACGGACAGAGGGACATTCAGTACTTC. Protein: CASSFYGQRDIQYF.

With respect to this clone: The same CDR3 arises from other DNA sequences in this sample as well. V usage is TRBV18 and J usage is TRBJ2-1; perhaps TRBD1 as D (6 bases). Looked up from germline, CDR1 is KGHSH and CDR2 is LQKENI. This CDR3 region has 15 residues. The V gene lost 6 bases and the J gene lost 3 bases, with 15 bases spanning the gap. In nucleotides, the CDR3 is TGTGCCAGCTCCCCTCCTGGCAGGGGCTACAATGAGCAGTTCTTC. This sequence encodes CASSPPGRGYNEQFF.

J is TRBJ2-7 and V is TRBV19; TRBD1 is a possible D gene (6 bases). Per germline, CDR1 LNHDA and CDR2 SQIVND (reference sequence). With 5 bases removed from V and 3 bases from J, the gap between germline ends came to 11 bases. The CDR3 consists of 13 residues. CDR3 region: CASSEGVSYEQYF. In nucleotides, the CDR3 is TGTGCCAGTAGTGAGGGGGTTAGCTACGAGCAGTACTTC.

The CDR3: CASSFRGGKNEQFF. CDR3 nucleotide sequence: TGTGCCAGCAGCTTTCGCGGGGGGAAAAATGAGCAGTTCTTC. The chain carries TRBV5-4 and TRBJ2-1; 8 bases line up with TRBD2. CDR3 size: 14 residues. Germline loops: CDR1 SGHNT, CDR2 YYREEE (reference sequence). With V trimmed by 2 bases and J by 7 bases, 5 bases remained unmatched. The full variable domain, its missing parts supplied by reference TRBV5-4 and TRBJ2-1, is ETGVTQSPTHLIKTRGQQVTLRCSSQSGHNTVSWYQQALGQGPQFIFQYYREEENGRGNFPPRFSGLQFPNYSSELNVNALELDDSALYLCASSFRGGKNEQFFGPGTRLTVL.

This clone was detected only a few times. Additional DNA sequences in this sample encode the identical CDR3. This CDR3 is CSVGLAGGQETQYF. CDR3 in DNA: TGCAGCGTGGGACTAGCGGGGGGCCAAGAGACCCAGTACTTC. The chain carries TRBV29-1 and TRBJ2-5; 15 bases map to TRBD2. Germline V gene sequence: CDR1 SQVTM, CDR2 ANQGSEA. The ends lost 6 bases at V and 1 base at J; junction bases unmatched: 0. There are 14 residues in the CDR3.

The rearrangement uses TRBV19 and TRBJ2-2, with 15 bases lining up with TRBD2. The ends lost 3 bases at V and 5 bases at J; junction bases unmatched: 7. The length of the CDR3 is 18 residues. CDR1 and CDR2 (germline): LNHDA, SQIVND (reference sequence). In DNA, the CDR3 is TGTGCCAGTAGTATGGAGGGACTAGCGGGGGGAAAAACCGGGGAGCTGTTTTTT. Protein sequence: CASSMEGLAGGKTGELFF.

The sample holds one count of this clone. An end of the junction differs from the germline gene, which may be a read error. The rearrangement joins TRBV7-9 to TRBJ1-2, with 7 bases identical to TRBD1. The germline V gene encodes CDR1 SEHNR and CDR2 FQNEAQ (reference sequence). This CDR3 contains 15 residues. CDR3 residues: CSSSPGTATNYGYTF. The CDR3 DNA follows: TGTTCCAGCAGCCCAGGGACAGCTACTAACTATGGCTACACCTTC.

This clone was recorded a few times. The V call is TRBV2, the J call TRBJ2-1; D may be TRBD2 (5 bases). The CDR3 is made up of 16 amino acids. The V end lost 8 bases, the J end lost 5 bases, and 22 bases lay between the germline ends. The germline gives CDR1 SNHLY, CDR2 FYNNEI. The CDR3 DNA reads TGTGCCAGCCAAAAGCTCCCTGGGGTCGGGAACAATGAGCAGTTCTTC. Amino acids: CASQKLPGVGNNEQFF.

This clone has more than one count but fewer than ten. The genes are TRBV5-4 and TRBJ2-7; 12 nucleotides align to TRBD2. The germline gives CDR1 SGHNT, CDR2 YYREEE (reference sequence). The CDR3 runs 15 residues. V lost 3 bases and J lost 7; bases outside the gene matches: 8. CDR3 sequence reads: CASSSGLAGMGEQYF. DNA for the CDR3: TGTGCCAGCAGCTCAGGACTAGCGGGAATGGGGGAGCAGTACTTC.

This chain links TRBV28 with TRBJ2-1; D gene unclear. CDR3 length equals 8 residues. CDR1 and CDR2 from the germline V gene are MDHEN and SYDVKM. Trimming pared 11 bases from V and 10 bases from J, leaving 6 bases between. Written as DNA, the CDR3 is TGTGCCGCAGGCGAGCAGTTCTTC. This sequence encodes CAAGEQFF.

The chain carries TRBV14 and TRBJ2-7; 8 bases match TRBD1. Germline trimming cut 5 bases from V and 7 bases from J; bases unmatched to any gene: 4. This CDR3 comprises 12 residues. Germline lookup yields CDR1 SGHDN and CDR2 FVKESK. The CDR3 spells CASSRTGTEQYF. The CDR3 region has the DNA TGTGCCAGCAGCAGGACAGGGACGGAGCAGTACTTC. Based on the CDR3 plus reference TRBV14 and TRBJ2-7, the full variable domain is EAGVTQFPSHSVIEKGQTVTLRCDPISGHDNLYWYRRVMGKEIKFLLHFVKESKQDESGMPNNRFLAERTGGTYSTLKVQPAELEDSGVYFCASSRTGTEQYFGPGTRLTVT.

This chain uses TRBV7-2 with TRBJ2-3, with D possibly being TRBD2 (6 bases). The germline V gene has CDR1 SGHTA and CDR2 FQGNSA. The CDR3 contains 15 residues. The V gene lost 3 bases and the J gene lost 4 bases, with 14 bases spanning the gap. Written as DNA, the CDR3 is TGTGCCAGCAGCTTCCGGGGGATCTTCGCAGATACGCAGTATTTT. Protein: CASSFRGIFADTQYF.

The V and J genes are TRBV4-2 and TRBJ2-1, with TRBD2 as a possible D gene (7 bases). Trimming removed 1 base from V and 8 bases from J, with 21 bases in between. This CDR3 comprises 17 residues. The germline V gene has CDR1 LGHNA and CDR2 YNFKEQ. The CDR3 bases are TGTGCCAGCAGCCAAGTCAGCCCTCGGGGGGCAGGAGATGAGCAGTTCTTC. The encoded protein is CASSQVSPRGAGDEQFF.